The sequence of this TCR beta chain was determined in a study of blood T cell repertoires in COVID-19. Germline V gives CDR1 LNHNV, CDR2 YYDKDF (reference sequence). V gave up 0 bases and J gave up 2 bases, with 7 bases separating them. The CDR3 runs to 14 residues. The Seattle site enrolled patients during active infection and followed them longitudinally. The table came from immunoSEQ multiplex PCR; TCRdb's copy has only in-frame clones and leaves some out. The data hold approximately 200,000 clones, with 90% to 95% observed a single time. The sequenced sample was peripheral blood. The V gene is TRBV15, the J gene TRBJ1-1; D is undetermined. The clonotype was recovered from a man aged 30 to 39 with COVID-19, enrolled during active disease. CDR3 sequence (DNA): TGTGCCACCAGCAGAGAAACAGCAAACACTGAAGCTTTCTTT. This sequence encodes CATSRETANTEAFF.